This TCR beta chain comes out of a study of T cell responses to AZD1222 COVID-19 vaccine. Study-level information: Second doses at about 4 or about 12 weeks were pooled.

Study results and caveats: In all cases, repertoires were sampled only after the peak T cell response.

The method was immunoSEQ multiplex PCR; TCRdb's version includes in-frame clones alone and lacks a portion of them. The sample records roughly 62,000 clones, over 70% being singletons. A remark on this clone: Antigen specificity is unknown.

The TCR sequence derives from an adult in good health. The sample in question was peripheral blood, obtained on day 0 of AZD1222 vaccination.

The CDR3 bases are TGTGCCAGCAGCCCTCACATGAACACTGAAGCTTTCTTT. Protein sequence: CASSPHMNTEAFF. The chain has TRBV11-2 and TRBJ1-1, with D unclear. The CDR3 consists of 13 residues. The germline gives CDR1 SGHAT, CDR2 FQNNGV. With 5 bases removed from V and 0 bases from J, the gap between germline ends came to 7 bases.